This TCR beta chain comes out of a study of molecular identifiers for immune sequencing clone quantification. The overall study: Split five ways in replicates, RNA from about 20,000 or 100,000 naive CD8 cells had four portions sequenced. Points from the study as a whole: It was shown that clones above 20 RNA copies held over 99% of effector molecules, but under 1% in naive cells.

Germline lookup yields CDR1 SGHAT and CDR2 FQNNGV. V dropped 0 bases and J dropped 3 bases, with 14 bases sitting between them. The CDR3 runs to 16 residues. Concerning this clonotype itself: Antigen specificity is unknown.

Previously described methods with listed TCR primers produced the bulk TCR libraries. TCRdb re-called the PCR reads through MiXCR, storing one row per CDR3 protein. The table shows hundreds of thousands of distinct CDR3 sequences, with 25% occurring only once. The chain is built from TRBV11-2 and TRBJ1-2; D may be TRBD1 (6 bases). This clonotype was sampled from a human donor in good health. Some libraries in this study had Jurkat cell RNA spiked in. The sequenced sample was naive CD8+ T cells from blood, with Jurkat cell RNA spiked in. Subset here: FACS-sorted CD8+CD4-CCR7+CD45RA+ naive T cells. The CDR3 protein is CASSLEAIGGDYGYTF. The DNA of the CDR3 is TGTGCCAGCAGCTTAGAGGCAATTGGGGGCGACTATGGCTACACCTTC.